This is a list of T cell receptor beta chains from one sample in a study of Graves' ophthalmopathy and Graves' hyperthyroidism. One entry per CDR3 protein, called by TCRdb with MiXCR from the multiplex PCR reads. Of more than 300,000 distinct CDR3 sequences in the sample, about 18% are singletons; the top ten hold roughly 2.6%. What was sequenced was peripheral blood. Source of these receptors: an adult woman with stable Graves' hyperthyroidism. Both conserved end residues are part of each CDR3. D genes are given only for firm matches. Clone sizes are given selectively: once, few, many, or a class where the clone is expanded.

abundance	j_gene	d_gene	v_gene	CDR3aa	CDR3nt
many	TRBJ2-2	NA	TRBV12-3/TRBV12-4	CASAWRANTGELFF	TGTGCCAGCGCCTGGCGTGCGAACACCGGGGAGCTGTTTTTT
many	TRBJ1-5	NA	TRBV6-1	CASLAARGNQPQHF	TGTGCCTCTCTGGCAGCCCGGGGCAATCAGCCCCAGCATTTT
many	TRBJ2-7	NA	TRBV7-8	CASSLVVSFVGEQYF	TGTGCCAGCAGCTTAGTTGTCAGCTTCGTTGGCGAGCAGTACTTC
many	TRBJ1-6	NA	TRBV5-8	CASSFPRTYSYNSPLHF	TGTGCCAGCAGCTTCCCGCGAACTTACTCCTATAATTCACCCCTCCACTTT
many	TRBJ2-2	TRBD2	TRBV13	CASSAPPGTSGNANTGELFF	TGTGCCAGCAGCGCACCCCCCGGGACTAGCGGGAACGCGAACACCGGGGAGCTGTTTTTT
NA	TRBJ1-1	TRBD1	TRBV19	CASSPGTGPMNTEAFF	TGTGCCAGTAGTCCCGGGACAGGACCAATGAACACTGAAGCTTTCTTT
many	TRBJ2-7	NA	TRBV28	CASRRGGYEQYF	TGTGCCAGCCGAAGGGGCGGATACGAGCAGTACTTC
NA	TRBJ2-7	NA	TRBV4-1	CASSQPTSSRPYEQYF	TGCGCCAGCAGCCAACCAACTAGCAGTCGTCCCTACGAGCAGTACTTC
many	TRBJ2-5	NA	TRBV12-3/TRBV12-4	CASTKVLMGETQYF	TGTGCCAGCACCAAAGTTCTAATGGGGGAGACCCAGTACTTC
many	TRBJ2-2	NA	TRBV15	CATATRAWAGELFF	TGTGCCACCGCCACCCGAGCGTGGGCCGGGGAGCTGTTTTTT
NA	TRBJ2-4	NA	TRBV4-1	CASSQASGGAKDIQYF	TGCGCCAGCAGCCAAGCTTCCGGGGGAGCCAAAGACATTCAGTACTTC
many	TRBJ2-2	NA	TRBV7-3	CASSLNPGRVGTGELFF	TGTGCCAGCAGCTTAAATCCGGGCAGGGTCGGCACCGGGGAGCTGTTTTTT
NA	TRBJ1-1	NA	TRBV27	CASSLDPNTDAFF	TGTGCCAGCAGCTTAGACCCGAACACTGATGCTTTCTTT
many	TRBJ2-7	TRBD1	TRBV27	CASSIGQGPYEQYF	TGTGCCAGCAGTATCGGACAGGGGCCCTACGAGCAGTACTTC
few	TRBJ1-1	TRBD1	TRBV19	CATGQGLNTEAFF	TGTGCCACCGGACAGGGGCTGAACACTGAAGCTTTCTTT
many	TRBJ2-7	TRBD1	TRBV6-5	CASGTGARDEQYF	TGTGCCAGCGGGACAGGGGCGAGGGACGAGCAGTACTTC
many	TRBJ2-4	TRBD1	TRBV28	CASSPHRDRDSIQYF	TGTGCCAGCAGTCCCCACCGGGACAGGGACAGCATTCAGTACTTC
many	TRBJ1-5	NA	TRBV6-1	CASSPSTDQPQHF	TGTGCCAGCAGTCCATCTACAGATCAGCCCCAGCATTTT
many	TRBJ1-6	NA	TRBV5-6	CASSVRWGPLHF	TGTGCCAGCAGCGTCCGATGGGGACCCCTCCACTTT
NA	TRBJ2-7	TRBD1	TRBV12-3/TRBV12-4	CASRIGQGVGPNSYEQYF	TGTGCCAGCAGGATCGGACAGGGGGTCGGCCCAAACTCCTACGAGCAGTACTTC
many	TRBJ1-2	TRBD1	TRBV28	CASSWGQGSYGYTF	TGTGCCAGCAGTTGGGGACAGGGTTCCTATGGCTACACCTTC
few	TRBJ1-1	TRBD1	TRBV2	CATAQGWTEAFF	TGTGCCACCGCACAGGGGTGGACTGAAGCTTTCTTT
NA	TRBJ2-7	TRBD2	TRBV20-1	CSARAIAGEAQYF	TGCAGTGCTAGAGCTATAGCGGGAGAGGCCCAGTACTTC
NA	TRBJ1-1	TRBD1	TRBV12-3/TRBV12-4	CASSSGGAGTRTEAFF	TGTGCCAGCAGTTCAGGGGGGGCAGGGACGAGAACTGAAGCTTTCTTT
NA	TRBJ1-2	TRBD1	TRBV11-2	CASSLQEAGGGGYTF	TGTGCCAGCAGCCTCCAAGAAGCAGGGGGCGGTGGCTACACCTTC
many	TRBJ1-5	NA	TRBV12-3/TRBV12-4	CASSPGRKSNQPQHF	TGTGCCAGCAGTCCAGGACGGAAGAGCAATCAGCCCCAGCATTTT
NA	TRBJ1-1	NA	TRBV11-1	CASRLDRGYRSSENTEAFF	TGTGCCAGCCGACTAGATCGAGGTTATCGGTCGTCGGAGAACACTGAAGCTTTCTTT
NA	TRBJ2-4	TRBD1	TRBV6-1	CASSPFGTGKAIQYF	TGTGCCAGCAGTCCCTTCGGGACAGGGAAGGCCATTCAGTACTTC
many	TRBJ1-5	NA	TRBV19	CASRTTGTTSNQPQHF	TGTGCCAGTAGGACCACAGGGACTACCAGCAATCAGCCCCAGCATTTT
many	TRBJ2-5	TRBD2	TRBV12-3/TRBV12-4	CASSAGLDNRETQYF	TGTGCCAGCAGTGCGGGACTAGATAACCGAGAGACCCAGTACTTC
many	TRBJ1-6	NA	TRBV20-1	CSARVRESDNSPLHF	TGCAGTGCTAGAGTAAGGGAGTCTGATAATTCACCCCTCCACTTT
NA	TRBJ2-7	NA	TRBV4-1	CASSQRIQGKLYEQYF	TGCGCCAGCAGCCAAAGAATTCAGGGAAAACTCTACGAGCAGTACTTC
few	TRBJ2-5	NA	TRBV11-1	CASSPPAGWGYQETQYF	TGTGCCAGCAGCCCCCCCGCGGGGTGGGGCTATCAAGAGACCCAGTACTTC
many	TRBJ2-7	NA	TRBV12-3/TRBV12-4	CASSFGDEQYF	TGTGCCAGCAGCTTTGGCGACGAGCAGTACTTC
many	TRBJ1-5	NA	TRBV12-3/TRBV12-4	CASSPDPRWQPQHF	TGTGCCAGCAGTCCGGACCCGAGGTGGCAGCCCCAGCATTTT
many	TRBJ1-5	TRBD1	TRBV6-2/TRBV6-3	CASSSLVVGTGVFQPQHF	TGTGCCAGCAGCTCCCTGGTTGTCGGGACAGGGGTTTTTCAGCCCCAGCATTTT
many	TRBJ1-1	NA	TRBV10-3	CAISGNLLNTEAFF	TGTGCCATCAGTGGGAACCTACTGAACACTGAAGCTTTCTTT
many	TRBJ2-7	NA	TRBV10-3	CAISVGEDRSYEQYF	TGTGCCATCAGTGTGGGAGAAGACAGATCCTACGAGCAGTACTTC
many	TRBJ2-7	NA	TRBV19	CASSPLRSNGEQYF	TGTGCCAGTAGTCCCCTAAGGAGCAATGGGGAGCAGTACTTC
NA	TRBJ1-2	NA	TRBV3-1	CASSQDYGQGHGYTF	TGTGCCAGCAGCCAAGATTACGGGCAGGGGCATGGCTACACCTTC
many	TRBJ1-1	NA	TRBV28	CASSFGRVLNTEAFF	TGTGCCAGCAGTTTCGGACGGGTTTTGAACACTGAAGCTTTCTTT
many	TRBJ1-3	NA	TRBV5-1	CASKVGAGNTIYF	TGCGCCAGCAAAGTTGGAGCTGGAAACACCATATATTTT
NA	TRBJ1-1	NA	TRBV4-1	CASSQDVLNTEAFF	TGCGCCAGCAGCCAAGACGTGCTGAACACTGAAGCTTTCTTT
few	TRBJ2-7	TRBD2	TRBV4-3	CASSQFIQRPTSGSSPFEQYF	TGCGCCAGCAGCCAATTTATACAGCGCCCGACTAGCGGGAGTTCTCCTTTCGAGCAGTACTTC
many	TRBJ2-7	NA	TRBV28	CASSLTRGRTEQYF	TGTGCCAGCAGTTTAACCCGCGGCAGGACCGAGCAGTACTTC
many	TRBJ1-1	NA	TRBV28	CASSLWAVNTEAFF	TGTGCCAGCAGTTTATGGGCAGTAAACACTGAAGCTTTCTTT
many	TRBJ2-7	NA	TRBV7-8	CASSLGMGPFYF	TGTGCCAGCAGCTTAGGAATGGGACCGTTTTACTTC
many	TRBJ2-6	NA	TRBV6-5	CASSYQGGSGANVLTF	TGTGCCAGCAGTTACCAGGGGGGTTCTGGGGCCAACGTCCTGACTTTC
many	TRBJ1-5	TRBD1	TRBV6-4	CASSTDRGISYQPQHF	TGTGCCAGCAGTACCGACAGGGGGATATCCTATCAGCCCCAGCATTTT
many	TRBJ1-2	NA	TRBV7-8	CASSSREGGYTF	TGTGCCAGCAGCTCCCGGGAGGGCGGCTACACCTTC
many	TRBJ2-5	NA	TRBV12-5	CASGLATFSGLQETQYF	TGTGCTAGTGGTTTGGCCACCTTTTCCGGACTACAAGAGACCCAGTACTTC
many	TRBJ1-5	NA	TRBV6-2/TRBV6-3	CASSRNSNQPQHF	TGTGCCAGCAGTAGGAATAGCAATCAGCCCCAGCATTTT
few	TRBJ2-5	NA	TRBV30	CAWSGTVGWGLQETQYF	TGTGCCTGGAGTGGAACTGTGGGGTGGGGCCTTCAAGAGACCCAGTACTTC